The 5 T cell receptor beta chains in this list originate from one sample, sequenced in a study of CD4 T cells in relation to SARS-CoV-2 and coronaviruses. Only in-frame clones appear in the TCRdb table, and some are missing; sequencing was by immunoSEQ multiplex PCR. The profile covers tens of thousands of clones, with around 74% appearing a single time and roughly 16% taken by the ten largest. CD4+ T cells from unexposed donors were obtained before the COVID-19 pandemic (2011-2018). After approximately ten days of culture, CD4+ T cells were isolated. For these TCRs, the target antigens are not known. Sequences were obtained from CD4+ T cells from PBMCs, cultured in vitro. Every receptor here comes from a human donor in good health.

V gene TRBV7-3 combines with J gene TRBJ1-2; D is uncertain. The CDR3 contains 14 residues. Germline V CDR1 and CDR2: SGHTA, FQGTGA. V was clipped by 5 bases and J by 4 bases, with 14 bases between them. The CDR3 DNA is TGTGCCAGCAGCCCCGGGCCTAACGTCTATGGCTACACCTTC. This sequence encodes CASSPGPNVYGYTF.

The CDR3 sequence is CASSKARGTNTGELFF. The DNA of the CDR3 is TGTGCCAGCAGCAAAGCTAGGGGGACGAACACCGGGGAGCTGTTTTTT. This chain uses TRBV21-1 with TRBJ2-2; the table calls TRBD1, which could not be checked here. TRBV21-1 is described as a pseudogene. The CDR3 sequence is 16 residues long.

CDR3 DNA: TGTGCCAGCAGGCAAGGGGGAAACACCATATATTTT. It is translated as CASRQGGNTIYF. The chain carries TRBV2 and TRBJ1-3, with no clear D. The V and J ends lost 6 bases and 4 bases respectively, with 7 bases between them. This CDR3 comprises 12 residues. Germline V gene lookup returns CDR1 SNHLY and CDR2 FYNNEI.

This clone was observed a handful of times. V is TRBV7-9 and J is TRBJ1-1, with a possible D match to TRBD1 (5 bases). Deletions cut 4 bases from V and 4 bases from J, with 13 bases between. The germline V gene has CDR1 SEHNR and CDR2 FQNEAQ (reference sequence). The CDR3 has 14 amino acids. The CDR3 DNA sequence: TGTGCCAGCAGCTCCGGGACGGGGGGCACTGAAGCTTTCTTT. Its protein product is CASSSGTGGTEAFF.

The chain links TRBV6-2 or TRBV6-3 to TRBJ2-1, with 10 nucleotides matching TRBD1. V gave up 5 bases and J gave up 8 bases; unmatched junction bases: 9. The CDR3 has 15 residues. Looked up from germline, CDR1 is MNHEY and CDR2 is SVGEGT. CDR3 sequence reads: CASSQPGQGMYEQFF. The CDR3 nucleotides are TGTGCCAGCAGTCAACCGGGACAGGGGATGTATGAGCAGTTCTTC.